Listed here is a single T cell receptor (beta chain). These data belong to a study of shared clonotypes between healthy human individuals. The ends were cut back, 4 bases at V and 7 bases at J, with 14 bases in the middle. Germline V gene sequence: CDR1 KGHSH, CDR2 LQKENI. This CDR3 contains 14 residues. Genomic DNA per cell subset filled all wells of several immunoSEQ plates. Profiled with immunoSEQ multiplex PCR; TCRdb holds only in-frame clones, not every one. This table holds about 1.5 million clones, around 95% found once. Caucasian adults residing in Nashville, Tennessee made up all the donors. The origin of this receptor is a man aged 25 to 40 in good health. The chain combines TRBV18 with TRBJ1-3, with a tentative D call TRBD1 (5 bases). Sequenced input: naive CD4+ T cells sorted from blood. Subset given: CD45RA+ positively selected. CDR3 bases: TGTGCCAGCTCACTCGGGCAGGGCGGCAACACCATATATTTT. Translation: CASSLGQGGNTIYF.